The rows below give T cell receptor beta chains drawn from one sample of a study of T cell repertoires in cytomegalovirus infection. TCRdb called the reads again in MiXCR, with one record for every CDR3 protein. The profile shows under 150,000 distinct CDR3 sequences, 20% to 30% of them singletons. These receptors' antigens are unknown. Specimen: PBMCs, sequenced either directly or after in vitro stimulation (not recorded which). These receptor sequences come from a human donor in good health (CMV status not recorded). Some clones in this sample may be carry-over from other donors' samples. The CDR3 runs from the conserved cysteine through the conserved F or W. D genes are given only for firm matches. Size is stated for part of the rows, as once, few or many counts, or as a class when the clone is expanded.

>TRBV10-3|TRBJ2-7|TRBD2|many
TGTGCCATCAGTGAGTCCCGGCTAGCGGCTTACGAGCAGTACTTC
CAISESRLAAYEQYF
>TRBV20-1|TRBJ1-2|NA|few
TGCAGTGCTAGGGTACAGGGATCTAACTATGGCTACACCTTC
CSARVQGSNYGYTF
>TRBV3-1|TRBJ1-3|NA|few
TGTGCCAGCAGCCTCGGCGGGTTGGTCTCTGGAAACACCATATATTTT
CASSLGGLVSGNTIYF
>TRBV7-9|TRBJ2-3|TRBD2|few
TGTGCCAGCAGCCTCGGGGGAGGGAGGTCAGATACGCAGTATTTT
CASSLGGGRSDTQYF
>TRBV25-1|TRBJ1-1|NA|many
TGTGCCAGCAGTGTCCAGCAGGGTAACACTGAAGCTTTCTTT
CASSVQQGNTEAFF
>TRBV12-3/TRBV12-4|TRBJ2-7|NA|many
TGTGCCAGCAGTTTGTTGAGCTACGAGCAGTACTTC
CASSLLSYEQYF
>TRBV7-2|TRBJ2-4|NA|NA
TGTGCCAGCAGCTTAGAAGCCGAGAGGATTCAGTACTTC
CASSLEAERIQYF
>TRBV5-8|TRBJ2-5|TRBD2|NA
TGTGCCAGCAGTTTTGGGGGGGGCCAAGAGACCCAGTACTTC
CASSFGGGQETQYF
>TRBV10-3|TRBJ2-3|TRBD2|few
TGTGCCACCGCGGGAGAAGGCACAGATACGCAGTATTTT
CATAGEGTDTQYF
>TRBV20-1|TRBJ2-1|NA|NA
TGCAGTGCTCTGGGGCCTCTAGGCGGCGGTTACAATGAGCAGTTCTTC
CSALGPLGGGYNEQFF
>TRBV28|TRBJ2-4|NA|few
TGTGCCAGCAGCCGGAGAGGGGTGGACATTCAGTACTTC
CASSRRGVDIQYF
>TRBV6-2/TRBV6-3|TRBJ1-5|TRBD1|many
TGTGCCAGCAGGAGGGCACAGGGGGATCAGCCCCAGCATTTT
CASRRAQGDQPQHF
>TRBV12-3/TRBV12-4|TRBJ2-1|NA|few
TGTGCCAGCAGTCCCCCATCCGTGAAGTCCTACAATGAGCAGTTCTTC
CASSPPSVKSYNEQFF
>TRBV10-1|TRBJ2-5|NA|NA
TGCGCCAGCAGTGATGCAGGGAGCCAAGAGACCCAGTACTTC
CASSDAGSQETQYF
>TRBV28|TRBJ1-2|TRBD1|few
TGTGCCAGCAGGACAGGGGGCCTTACGTTAGCTAACTATGGCTACACCTTC
CASRTGGLTLANYGYTF
>TRBV19|TRBJ1-2|TRBD1|NA
TGTGCCAGTAGTATAGAAGGGACAGGGAACTATGGCTACACCTTC
CASSIEGTGNYGYTF
>TRBV7-2|TRBJ2-3|NA|many
TGTGCCAGCAGCCCGCGACAGATGGGGATTAATACGCAGTATTTT
CASSPRQMGINTQYF
>TRBV7-9|TRBJ2-3|TRBD2|few
TGTGCCAGCAGCCCGGGACTAGCGGGACCTAGCACAGATACGCAGTATTTT
CASSPGLAGPSTDTQYF
>TRBV7-2|TRBJ2-7|NA|many
TGTGCCAGCAGTTCCGACAGGCGGGACTACGAGCAGTACTTC
CASSSDRRDYEQYF
>TRBV27|TRBJ2-1|NA|NA
TGTGCCAGCACCTTCCTTCGGGGCGGCCCTTACAATGAGCAGTTCTTC
CASTFLRGGPYNEQFF
>TRBV2|TRBJ2-7|TRBD1|NA
TGTGCCAGCAGGGAAGGTTACGGACAGGGCAACGAGCAGTACTTC
CASREGYGQGNEQYF
>TRBV5-1|TRBJ2-7|TRBD2|few
TGCGCCAGCAGCTTCACGACTAGCGGGGTCTACGAGCAGTACTTC
CASSFTTSGVYEQYF
>TRBV7-2|TRBJ1-2|TRBD1|few
TGTGCCAGCAGCTTAGCCGACGACAGGGGACGATCCTATGGCTACACCTTC
CASSLADDRGRSYGYTF
>TRBV9|TRBJ2-7|NA|NA
TGTGCCAGCAGCGAGGGGGGGTTGAGCTCCTACGAGCAGTACTTC
CASSEGGLSSYEQYF
>TRBV27|TRBJ2-1|NA|large
TGTGCCAGCAGTTTATTCAATGAGCAGTTCTTC
CASSLFNEQFF
>TRBV2|TRBJ2-3|TRBD2|NA
TGTGCCAGCAGTTGGACTAGCGGGAGTGGGGATACGCAGTATTTT
CASSWTSGSGDTQYF
>TRBV20-1|TRBJ2-1|NA|NA
TGCAGTGCTAGACCAACAGTCTACAATGAGCAGTTCTTC
CSARPTVYNEQFF
>TRBV6-1|TRBJ1-6|NA|few
TGTGCCAGCAGTGCCGGGACTACTTCACCCCTCCACTTT
CASSAGTTSPLHF
>TRBV19|TRBJ2-1|TRBD2|NA
TGTGCCAGTAGAACAGGGCCGGGACTAGCGGGAGTCCATGAGCAGTTCTTC
CASRTGPGLAGVHEQFF
>TRBV7-2|TRBJ2-1|NA|many
TGTGCCAGCAGCTTAGACTCACGTGAGCAGTTCTTC
CASSLDSREQFF
>TRBV7-2|TRBJ2-1|NA|many
TGTGCCAGCATGGCCCTTGGTGGGAGCTACAATGAGCAGTTCTTC
CASMALGGSYNEQFF
>TRBV7-6|TRBJ2-1|NA|many
TGTGCCAGCAGCTTAGCTGGGGGGACCGAGCAGTTCTTC
CASSLAGGTEQFF
>TRBV7-2|TRBJ2-1|NA|many
TGTGCCAGCAGCCTCCAAGTTGGGCAACCGGAGCAGTTCTTC
CASSLQVGQPEQFF
>TRBV28|TRBJ2-3|TRBD2|few
TGTGCCAGCAGCGACCCGCGGGAGGGGGCAGATACGCAGTATTTT
CASSDPREGADTQYF
>TRBV28|TRBJ1-5|TRBD1|NA
TGTGCCAGCAGAGACAGGGACAATCAGCCCCAGCATTTT
CASRDRDNQPQHF
>TRBV2|TRBJ2-3|NA|NA
TGTGCCAGCAGTGAAACTCAGCGCCCCACAGATACGCAGTATTTT
CASSETQRPTDTQYF
>TRBV2|TRBJ1-2|TRBD1|NA
TGTGCCAGCAGTCCTCAGGGGGCCTTCGGCTATGGCTACACCTTC
CASSPQGAFGYGYTF
>TRBV29-1|TRBJ2-2|TRBD1|NA
TGCAGCGTTGAATTCGGACAGGGCTACACCGGGGAGCTGTTTTTT
CSVEFGQGYTGELFF
>TRBV10-3|TRBJ1-2|NA|NA
TGTGCCATCAGTGAGGGACAGACAAACTATGGCTACACCTTC
CAISEGQTNYGYTF
>TRBV7-6|TRBJ2-7|TRBD2|NA
TGTGCCAGCAGCTTAGCGACGGCTAGCGGGAGCCAGACCTACGAGCAGTACTTC
CASSLATASGSQTYEQYF
>TRBV18|TRBJ2-5|TRBD2|NA
TGTGCCAGCTCGAAGAATGGGGCTAGCGGAGTGGGGGAGACCCAGTACTTC
CASSKNGASGVGETQYF
>TRBV6-1|TRBJ2-7|NA|many
TGTGCCAGCAGTGAAGGCCCCCGGGACACCTCCTACGAGCAGTACTTC
CASSEGPRDTSYEQYF
>TRBV28|TRBJ2-2|NA|few
TGTGCCAGCAGTCGTTGGGCGGGGACGAACACCGGGGAGCTGTTTTTT
CASSRWAGTNTGELFF
>TRBV12-3/TRBV12-4|TRBJ2-2|TRBD2|few
TGTGCCAGCAGTCCGGGACTAGCGATGTTCCTCGGGGAGCTGTTTTTT
CASSPGLAMFLGELFF
>TRBV4-3|TRBJ1-1|NA|many
TGCGCCAGCAGCCAAGATTGGGAACTATTGAACACTGAAGCTTTCTTT
CASSQDWELLNTEAFF
>TRBV5-1|TRBJ2-5|TRBD2|few
TGCGCCAGCAGCTTTGGCCCCTCAAGCGGGAGTAAAGAGACCCAGTACTTC
CASSFGPSSGSKETQYF